This TCR beta chain appears in the sequencing data of a study of control samples from healthy donors and cancer patients. The V gene's germline CDR1 is MNHEY and CDR2 SMNVEV (reference sequence). Between the trimmed V and J ends, which lost 3 bases and 7 bases, there was a span of 24 bases. This CDR3 has 17 amino acids. Sequenced by immunoSEQ multiplex PCR; TCRdb stores in-frame clones only, minus some. The sample records some 170,000 clones, 90% to 95% being singletons. This sequence originates from a man aged 55 to 70 with colorectal cancer. The sequencing sample was made of PBMCs. The chain has TRBV27 and TRBJ1-2, with D tentatively TRBD1 (6 bases). CDR3 nucleotide sequence: TGTGCCAGCAGTTTGGGGGCAGGCGGACGAGGGGTGGGTGGCTACACCTTC. Translation: CASSLGAGGRGVGGYTF.